This entry features one TCR beta chain sequence. Sequencing was performed with immunoSEQ multiplex PCR; in TCRdb, only in-frame clones are kept and a portion is missing. The sample has about 59,000 clones, around 81% seen once. Sorting used thawed, overnight-rested PBMC stained with anti-CD3, a viability dye and GMM-loaded CD1B tetramer. CD1B tetramers were loaded with Rhodococcus equi-derived C32 glucose monomycolate. These data are taken from a study of T cells in tuberculosis. This CDR3 is 14 amino acids long. The germline V gene encodes CDR1 SQVTM and CDR2 ANQGSEA. V gave up 7 bases and J gave up 7 bases; unmatched junction bases: 15.

The chain recombines TRBV29-1 with TRBJ2-5; 7 nucleotides match TRBD2. The receptor comes from an adult woman with latent tuberculosis. Material for sequencing was CD1b-GMM tetramer-negative cells sorted from PBMCs. CDR3 sequence: CSAYGNLGGTTQYF. The CDR3 nucleotides are TGCAGCGCCTACGGGAACTTGGGGGGGACGACCCAGTACTTC.